This is a list of T cell receptor beta chains from one sample in a study of CD8+ T cells in alopecia areata. Profiling relied on immunoSEQ multiplex PCR, and the TCRdb table lists in-frame clones only, not all of them. The repertoire includes approximately 82,000 clones, 51% of them detected once, and approximately 5.7% sits in the top ten. Sequencing used NKG2D-high CD8+ T cells sorted from blood. Every receptor here comes from a human donor with alopecia areata. The conserved cysteine and the conserved F or W are not part of the CDR3 here. Fields, in order: J gene, V gene, CDR3 protein.

j_call: TRBJ2-5; v_call: TRBV4-1; cdr3_aa: ASSQEGETQY
j_call: TRBJ2-1; v_call: TRBV27; cdr3_aa: ATGIRGGEQF
j_call: TRBJ2-3; v_call: TRBV29-1; cdr3_aa: SVDVGPEDTQY
j_call: TRBJ2-3; v_call: TRBV5-1; cdr3_aa: ASAPRGAEADTQY
j_call: TRBJ2-5; v_call: TRBV29-1; cdr3_aa: SVGTIQETQY
j_call: TRBJ2-4; v_call: TRBV2; cdr3_aa: ASIDQGTAKNIQY
j_call: TRBJ1-5; v_call: TRBV28; cdr3_aa: ASSFNQPQH
j_call: TRBJ2-7; v_call: TRBV28; cdr3_aa: ASSLVLQPYEQY
j_call: TRBJ2-7; v_call: TRBV2; cdr3_aa: ASGWGYEQY
j_call: TRBJ2-7; v_call: TRBV30; cdr3_aa: AWSRGSSYEQY
j_call: TRBJ1-5; v_call: TRBV28; cdr3_aa: ASRPTDSNQPQH
j_call: TRBJ2-7; v_call: TRBV30; cdr3_aa: AWSVGRVSYEQY
j_call: TRBJ2-7; v_call: TRBV29-1; cdr3_aa: SVTGVLGEQY
j_call: TRBJ2-1; v_call: TRBV18; cdr3_aa: ASSPRTGHYNEQF
j_call: TRBJ2-7; v_call: TRBV13; cdr3_aa: ASSLLATYEQY
j_call: TRBJ1-4; v_call: TRBV7-2; cdr3_aa: ASSLDAGNNEKLF
j_call: TRBJ2-5; v_call: TRBV7-8; cdr3_aa: ASKGRTSGTQETQY
j_call: TRBJ2-1; v_call: TRBV30; cdr3_aa: AWSRQGSRNEQF
j_call: TRBJ2-3; v_call: TRBV29-1; cdr3_aa: SVVDTIYDTQY
j_call: TRBJ2-6; v_call: TRBV28; cdr3_aa: ASSSLRGSGANVLT
j_call: TRBJ2-3; v_call: TRBV27; cdr3_aa: ASSPGPDTQY
j_call: TRBJ2-5; v_call: TRBV29-1; cdr3_aa: SSHGNEETQY
j_call: TRBJ2-2; v_call: TRBV29-1; cdr3_aa: SALRDTGELF
j_call: TRBJ2-7; v_call: TRBV29-1; cdr3_aa: SVELSPYEQY
j_call: TRBJ2-7; v_call: TRBV27; cdr3_aa: ASTVPGGEQY
j_call: TRBJ2-2; v_call: TRBV7-9; cdr3_aa: ASSSSRAVELF
j_call: TRBJ2-5; v_call: TRBV23-1; cdr3_aa: ASSKPGRRTSGTETQY
j_call: TRBJ2-5; v_call: TRBV7-2; cdr3_aa: ASSLVPTSGGEETQY
j_call: TRBJ2-3; v_call: TRBV30; cdr3_aa: AWNLADTDTQY
j_call: TRBJ1-6; v_call: TRBV2; cdr3_aa: ASLERSYNSPLH
j_call: TRBJ2-2; v_call: TRBV29-1; cdr3_aa: SVEDNWQGADTGELF
j_call: TRBJ1-1; v_call: TRBV5-6; cdr3_aa: ASSGPGQYTEAF
j_call: TRBJ2-3; v_call: TRBV15; cdr3_aa: ATSRVAGVSDTQY
j_call: TRBJ2-7; v_call: TRBV2; cdr3_aa: ASSPPDSTYEQY
j_call: TRBJ2-7; v_call: TRBV10-2; cdr3_aa: ASSDPGPNYEQY
j_call: TRBJ2-3; v_call: TRBV29-1; cdr3_aa: SVPRGPSSTDTQY
j_call: TRBJ1-1; v_call: TRBV29-1; cdr3_aa: SVRMTGLNTEAF
j_call: TRBJ2-7; v_call: TRBV27; cdr3_aa: ASSLGLASYEQY
j_call: TRBJ2-1; v_call: TRBV20-1; cdr3_aa: SPDNEQF
j_call: TRBJ1-5; v_call: TRBV15; cdr3_aa: ATSRIGINQPQH
j_call: TRBJ2-1; v_call: TRBV9; cdr3_aa: ASSVRAQGRLENEQF
j_call: TRBJ2-1; v_call: TRBV19; cdr3_aa: ASRPTIGTKGDGEQF
j_call: TRBJ2-2; v_call: TRBV30; cdr3_aa: AWMSPTGELF
j_call: TRBJ1-1; v_call: TRBV30; cdr3_aa: AWSNPPGEAF
j_call: TRBJ1-1; v_call: TRBV30; cdr3_aa: AWTDRATEAF
j_call: TRBJ1-2; v_call: TRBV9; cdr3_aa: ASRYSSGYGYT
j_call: TRBJ1-2; v_call: TRBV9; cdr3_aa: ASSNREDGYT
j_call: TRBJ2-7; v_call: TRBV14; cdr3_aa: ASSQVFPGEQY
j_call: TRBJ2-1; v_call: TRBV4-1; cdr3_aa: ASSQEDFYNEQF
j_call: TRBJ2-7; v_call: TRBV28; cdr3_aa: ASSGYEQY
j_call: TRBJ2-7; v_call: TRBV28; cdr3_aa: ASTTGSDEQY